This paragraph reports one TCR beta chain. Its antigen remains unidentified. The sample belongs to a study of CXCR3-negative and CXCR3-positive naive CD8 T cells. On the study more broadly: Sequencing gave about 140 million TRB reads overall, about 1.5 +/- 0.3 million per library.

The libraries of TRB cDNA were prepared using 5' RACE with UMI labels. TCRdb derives one entry per CDR3 protein from the 5' RACE reads, leaving out DNA. The sample holds more than 100,000 distinct CDR3 sequences. Triplicate sorting captured some 290,000 cells each from every CD8+ T cell subset. Naive CD8+ T cells were CD45RO-CCR7+CD27+CD95-. The CDR3 is made up of 16 amino acids. The V gene's germline CDR1 is MRHNA and CDR2 SNTAGT. Points from the study as a whole: CXCR3-positive naive cells carried more hydrophobic TRB CDR3s than CXCR3-negative naive cells did. TCR interaction strength was inferred from TRB CDR3 physicochemistry, as CD5 matched across naive subsets.

The sequenced sample was naive CXCR3+ CD8+ T cells from blood. Specified subset: CD45RO-CCR7+CD27+CD95- naive CD8+ T cells expressing CXCR3 (TNR3+). The TCR was taken from a human donor in good health. Some clones in this sample may be carry-over from other donors' samples. The genes are TRBV6-4 and TRBJ2-1; TCRdb proposes TRBD1, but this gene call is untestable without DNA. CDR3 loop: CASSDVLGDSDNEQFF.